The 23 T cell receptor beta chains reported below all come from one sample, sequenced in a study of T cell responses to AZD1222 COVID-19 vaccine. Libraries were prepared by immunoSEQ multiplex PCR; TCRdb keeps only in-frame clonotypes and omits some of them. The sample holds about 150,000 clones, about 90% seen once. The material sequenced was peripheral blood, taken 28 days after the second AZD1222 dose. The receptors come from an adult who received the AZD1222 COVID-19 vaccine.

This clone showed up just once. The rearrangement links TRBV28 to TRBJ2-2, with a possible D match to TRBD2 (6 bases). The germline gives CDR1 MDHEN, CDR2 SYDVKM. The CDR3 spans 14 residues. The CDR3 loop is CASRGLANTGELFF. CDR3 in DNA: TGTGCTTCGAGGGGACTCGCGAACACCGGGGAGCTGTTTTTT.

The chain uses TRBV7-2 and TRBJ1-1; weak D call: TRBD1 (5 bases). Germline lookup yields CDR1 SGHTA and CDR2 FQGNSA. The CDR3 consists of 15 residues. Trimming stripped 1 base from V and 4 bases from J, with 13 bases between. The CDR3 DNA sequence: TGTGCCAGCAGCTTAGGGGCAGGGATGGGCACTGAAGCTTTCTTT. Amino acids: CASSLGAGMGTEAFF.

V usage is TRBV29-1 and J usage is TRBJ1-2; no firm D call. Trimming removed 3 bases at V and 6 bases at J, with 5 bases between. The length of the CDR3 is 10 residues. CDR1 SQVTM and CDR2 ANQGSEA come from the germline V gene. Here the CDR3 reads CSVDGDGYTF. In DNA form, the CDR3 reads TGCAGCGTTGACGGCGATGGCTACACCTTC.

The chain combines TRBV7-2 with TRBJ2-5; D gene unclear. Germline V gene data show CDR1 as SGHTA and CDR2 as FQGNSA. The CDR3 runs to 16 residues. V was pared by 0 bases and J by 1 base, with 12 bases between. DNA of the CDR3: TGTGCCAGCAGCTTAGCCAGAGGCTCGGGCCAAGAGACCCAGTACTTC. Translation gives CASSLARGSGQETQYF.

The chain is built from TRBV30 and TRBJ2-4; D is uncertain. The V end was cut by 1 base, the J end by 0 bases, with 7 bases between. The CDR3 runs to 14 residues. Germline lookup yields CDR1 GTSNPN and CDR2 SVGIG (reference sequence). CDR3 coding DNA: TGTGCCTGGAGTGGGCTTATAGCCAAAAACATTCAGTACTTC. It yields the protein CAWSGLIAKNIQYF.

This chain joins TRBV28 and TRBJ2-7, with D perhaps TRBD2 (7 bases). CDR3 length equals 16 residues. V dropped 9 bases and J dropped 6 bases, with 27 bases sitting between them. Germline CDR1 and CDR2: MDHEN and SYDVKM. Here the CDR3 reads CASTLGGLQRKSEQYF. The CDR3 DNA reads as TGTGCCAGTACCCTAGGGGGACTACAACGGAAGTCCGAGCAGTACTTC.

CDR3 DNA sequence: TGTGCCAGCAGGCCCGACAGGGGGCTAAACTATGGCTACACCTTC. Residues: CASRPDRGLNYGYTF. The chain recombines TRBV6-4 with TRBJ1-2; 10 bases are shared with TRBD1. The CDR3 consists of 15 residues. Trimming took 6 bases from V and 2 from J; bases not matched to a gene: 6. CDR1 and CDR2 (germline): MRHNA, SNTAGT.

The genes are TRBV9 and TRBJ1-1; 7 bases fit TRBD1. In germline, CDR1 is SGDLS, CDR2 YYNGEE. V dropped 3 bases and J dropped 3; count of bases not matched to a gene: 2. The CDR3 spans 13 residues. CDR3 amino acids: CASSGGGHTEAFF. The CDR3 coding sequence is TGTGCCAGCAGCGGAGGGGGCCACACTGAAGCTTTCTTT.

This rearrangement joins TRBV7-6 to TRBJ1-5; the match to TRBD1 covers 8 bases. Germline V gene lookup returns CDR1 SGHVS and CDR2 FNYEAQ. V lost 5 bases, J lost 4 bases, and 7 bases stayed unmatched. The CDR3 extends over 15 amino acids. CDR3 in amino acids: CASSHGTGGNQPQHF. The CDR3 region has the DNA TGTGCCAGCAGCCACGGGACAGGCGGTAATCAGCCCCAGCATTTT. Full variable domain (missing parts from reference TRBV7-6 and TRBJ1-5): GAGVSQSPRYKVTKRGQDVALRCDPISGHVSLYWYRQALGQGPEFLTYFNYEAQQDKSGLPNDRFSAERPEGSISTLTIQRTEQRDSAMYRCASSHGTGGNQPQHFGDGTRLSIL.

This chain uses TRBV6-1 with TRBJ2-2, with 15 positions matching TRBD2. The V gene's germline CDR1 is MNHNS and CDR2 SASEGT. The CDR3 has 18 residues. The V segment lost 2 bases and the J segment 5 bases; nucleotides outside the gene matches: 6. The CDR3 is CASSEKWTSGGATGELFF. CDR3 bases: TGTGCCAGCAGTGAAAAATGGACTAGCGGGGGGGCTACCGGGGAGCTGTTTTTT.

This rearrangement joins TRBV6-1 to TRBJ2-1; 7 bases fit TRBD1. The germline gives CDR1 MNHNS, CDR2 SASEGT. V was clipped by 3 bases and J by 0 bases; unmatched bases: 5. This CDR3 is built from 16 residues. In DNA, the CDR3 is TGTGCCAGCAGTGATAAAACAGGGGACTCCTACAATGAGCAGTTCTTC. It is translated as CASSDKTGDSYNEQFF.

V usage is TRBV10-1 and J usage is TRBJ2-5; 10 nucleotides match TRBD2. This CDR3 is 14 amino acids long. Germline V gene sequence: CDR1 WNHNN, CDR2 SYGVQD (reference sequence). J lost 5 bases, V lost 3 bases, and 3 bases had no gene match. The CDR3 sequence: CASSDLAGDETQYF. The CDR3 DNA follows: TGCGCCAGCAGTGATCTAGCGGGGGATGAGACCCAGTACTTC.

Details on this clone: The same CDR3 is also encoded by other DNA sequences in this sample. V usage is TRBV12-3 or TRBV12-4 and J usage is TRBJ2-7; perhaps D is TRBD1 or TRBD2 (6 bases each). The CDR3 is 13 amino acids. The V gene lost 5 bases and the J gene lost 6 bases, with 14 bases spanning the gap. The CDR3, as DNA: TGTGCCAGCAGTCTTCAACAGGGAGGCGAGCAGTACTTC. Translating gives CASSLQQGGEQYF.

CDR3 amino acids: CASSLSGAAETQYF. CDR3 bases: TGCGCCAGCAGCTTGTCGGGAGCCGCAGAGACCCAGTACTTC. The chain combines TRBV5-1 with TRBJ2-5; weak D call: TRBD2 (6 bases). The ends were cut back, 1 base at V and 4 bases at J, with 11 bases in the middle. Per the germline V gene, CDR1 is SGHRS and CDR2 is YFSETQ. The CDR3 spans 14 residues.

This chain links TRBV29-1 with TRBJ2-7; D unclear. Germline CDR1 SQVTM, CDR2 ANQGSEA. The CDR3 has 11 residues. The V end was cut by 7 bases, the J end by 6 bases, with 13 bases between. As DNA, the CDR3 is TGCAGCGCCCAAATGGCGACCGAGCAGTACTTC. Its protein product is CSAQMATEQYF.

The V gene is TRBV7-2, the J gene TRBJ2-7; D unclear. The V end was cut by 4 bases, the J end by 3 bases, with 4 bases between. The CDR3 loop spans 11 amino acids. Germline assignment: CDR1 SGHTA and CDR2 FQGNSA. This CDR3 is CASSSFYEQYF. The CDR3 DNA follows: TGTGCCAGCAGCTCTTTCTACGAGCAGTACTTC. The whole variable domain, remainder taken from reference TRBV7-2 and TRBJ2-7, is GAGVSQSPSNKVTEKGKDVELRCDPISGHTALYWYRQSLGQGLEFLIYFQGNSAPDKSGLPSDRFSAERTGGSVSTLTIQRTQQEDSAVYLCASSSFYEQYFGPGTRLTVT.

The rearrangement joins TRBV5-4 to TRBJ2-7; 7 nucleotides align to TRBD1. CDR1 is SGHNT, CDR2 YYREEE, per germline (reference sequence). Trimming removed 0 bases from V and 3 bases from J; junction bases left unmatched: 3. The CDR3 covers 14 residues. As DNA, the CDR3 is TGTGCCAGCAGCTTGGGACAGGGAAACTACGAGCAGTACTTC. Protein product: CASSLGQGNYEQYF.

The chain recombines TRBV7-9 with TRBJ2-2; 9 nucleotides line up with TRBD1. Germline V gene sequence: CDR1 SEHNR, CDR2 FQNEAQ (reference sequence). This CDR3 is built from 15 residues. Trimming removed 2 bases from V and 8 bases from J; junction bases left unmatched: 6. In DNA, the CDR3 is TGTGCCAGCAGCTTAAGGGACAGGGATCGAGGGGAGCTGTTTTTT. Amino acid sequence: CASSLRDRDRGELFF.

The rearrangement uses TRBV19 and TRBJ2-7, with D possibly TRBD2 on 6 matching bases. Germline-derived CDR1 and CDR2 are LNHDA and SQIVND (reference sequence). This CDR3 spans 14 amino acids. Trimming took 6 bases from V and 3 from J, leaving 15 bases between them. CDR3 in amino acids: CASSGTYSNYEQYF. The CDR3 coding sequence is TGTGCCAGTAGCGGGACTTATTCTAACTACGAGCAGTACTTC.

This chain uses TRBV7-3 with TRBJ2-5; 7 bases are a match to TRBD1. Germline V CDR1 and CDR2: SGHTA, FQGTGA. The V and J ends lost 5 bases and 3 bases, in that order; junction bases with no gene match: 9. There are 15 residues in the CDR3. The CDR3 DNA reads TGTGCCAGCAGCGCAAGACAGGGTCCCAAAGAGACCCAGTACTTC. As protein: CASSARQGPKETQYF.

The J gene is TRBJ1-2, the V gene TRBV9; possible D gene TRBD1, 6 bases. Per the germline V gene, CDR1 is SGDLS and CDR2 is YYNGEE. Trimming shortened V by 0 bases and J by 8 bases, and 20 bases separated the two germline ends. The CDR3 totals 16 residues. This chain's CDR3 is CASSVASGTRQGGYTF. The CDR3 coding sequence is TGTGCCAGCAGCGTAGCAAGCGGGACTCGGCAGGGGGGCTACACCTTC.

The gene calls are TRBV5-5 and TRBJ1-6, with D maybe TRBD1 (6 bases). Deletions cut 4 bases from V and 0 bases from J, with 17 bases between. The V gene's germline CDR1 is SGHKS and CDR2 YYEKEE (reference sequence). The CDR3 runs to 18 residues. The CDR3 reads CASSHVRQASSYNSPLHF. The CDR3 bases are TGTGCCAGCAGCCACGTGAGACAGGCGAGCTCCTATAATTCACCCCTCCACTTT.

The gene calls are TRBV2 and TRBJ1-4; TRBD1 might be the D (6 bases). This CDR3 has 14 residues. Trimming took off 4 bases at V and 3 bases at J, with 9 bases between the two ends. Germline loops: CDR1 SNHLY, CDR2 FYNNEI. The CDR3 region is CASSVGHSNEKLFF. The CDR3 bases are TGTGCCAGCAGTGTGGGACACTCTAATGAAAAACTGTTTTTT.